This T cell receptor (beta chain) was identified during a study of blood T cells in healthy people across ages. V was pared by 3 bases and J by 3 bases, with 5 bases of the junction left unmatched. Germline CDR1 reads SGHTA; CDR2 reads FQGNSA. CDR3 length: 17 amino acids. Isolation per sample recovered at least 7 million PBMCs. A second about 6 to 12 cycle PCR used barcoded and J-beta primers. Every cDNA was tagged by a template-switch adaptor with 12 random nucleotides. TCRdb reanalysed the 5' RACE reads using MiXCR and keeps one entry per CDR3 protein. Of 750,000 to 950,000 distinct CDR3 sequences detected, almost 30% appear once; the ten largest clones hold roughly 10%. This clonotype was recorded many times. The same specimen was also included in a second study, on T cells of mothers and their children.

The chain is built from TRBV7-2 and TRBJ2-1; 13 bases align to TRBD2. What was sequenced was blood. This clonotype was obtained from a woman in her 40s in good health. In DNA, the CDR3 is TGTGCCAGCAGCTTCCGGACTAGCGGGGGCCACTACAATGAGCAGTTCTTC. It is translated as CASSFRTSGGHYNEQFF.